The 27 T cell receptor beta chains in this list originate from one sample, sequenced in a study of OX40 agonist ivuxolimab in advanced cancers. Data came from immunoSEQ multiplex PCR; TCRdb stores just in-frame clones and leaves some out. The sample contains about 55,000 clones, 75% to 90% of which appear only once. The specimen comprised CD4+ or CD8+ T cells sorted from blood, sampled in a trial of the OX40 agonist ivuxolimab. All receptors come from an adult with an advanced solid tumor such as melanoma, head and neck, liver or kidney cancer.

The CDR3 loop is CASSLSDHPGGYTF. CDR3 DNA sequence: TGCGCCAGCAGCTTGAGCGACCACCCCGGCGGCTACACCTTC. V and J are TRBV5-1 and TRBJ1-2; D unresolved. Trimming cost V 1 base and J 8 bases, with 15 bases left between them. The CDR3 has 14 residues. Germline CDR1 SGHRS, CDR2 YFSETQ. Supplemented by reference TRBV5-1 and TRBJ1-2, the full variable domain reads KAGVTQTPRYLIKTRGQQVTLSCSPISGHRSVSWYQQTPGQGLQFLFEYFSETQRNKGNFPGRFSGRQFSNSRSEMNVSTLELGDSALYLCASSLSDHPGGYTFGSGTRLTVV.

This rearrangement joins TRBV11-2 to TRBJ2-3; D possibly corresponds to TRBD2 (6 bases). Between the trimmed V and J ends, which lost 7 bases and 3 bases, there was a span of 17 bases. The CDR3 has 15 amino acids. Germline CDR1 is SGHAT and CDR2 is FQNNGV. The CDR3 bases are TGTGCCAGCACCGCCCGGGGACTTCTTACAGATACGCAGTATTTT. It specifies CASTARGLLTDTQYF.

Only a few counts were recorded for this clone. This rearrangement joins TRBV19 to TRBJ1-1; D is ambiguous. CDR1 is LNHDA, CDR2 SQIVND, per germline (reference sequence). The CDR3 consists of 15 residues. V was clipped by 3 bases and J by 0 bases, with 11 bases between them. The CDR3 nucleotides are TGTGCCAGTAGTATCAGAACAGTTATGAACACTGAAGCTTTCTTT. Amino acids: CASSIRTVMNTEAFF. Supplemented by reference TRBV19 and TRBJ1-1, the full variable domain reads DGGITQSPKYLFRKEGQNVTLSCEQNLNHDAMYWYRQDPGQGLRLIYYSQIVNDFQKGDIAEGYSVSREKKESFPLTVTSAQKNPTAFYLCASSIRTVMNTEAFFGQGTRLTVV.

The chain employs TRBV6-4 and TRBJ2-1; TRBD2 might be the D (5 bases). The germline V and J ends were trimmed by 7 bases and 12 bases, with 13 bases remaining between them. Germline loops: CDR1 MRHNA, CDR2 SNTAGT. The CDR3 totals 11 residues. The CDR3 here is CASIARGGQFF. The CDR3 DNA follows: TGTGCCAGCATAGCGAGAGGTGGGCAGTTCTTC.

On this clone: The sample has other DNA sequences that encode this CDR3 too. In nucleotides, the CDR3 is TGCGCCAGCAGCTTGCGGGGGCCTTTGAATGAGCAGTTCTTC. This codes for CASSLRGPLNEQFF. The rearrangement uses TRBV5-1 and TRBJ2-1, with D perhaps assigned TRBD1 or TRBD2 (6 bases each). This CDR3 has 14 amino acids. Trimming left V 1 base short and J 7 bases short, with 12 bases between. The germline V gene encodes CDR1 SGHRS and CDR2 YFSETQ.

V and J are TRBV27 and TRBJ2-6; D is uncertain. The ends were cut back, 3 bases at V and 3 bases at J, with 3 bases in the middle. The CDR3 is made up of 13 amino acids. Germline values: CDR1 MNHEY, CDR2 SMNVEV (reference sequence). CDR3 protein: CASSFGGANVLTF. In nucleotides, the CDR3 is TGTGCCAGCAGTTTCGGTGGGGCCAACGTCCTGACTTTC.

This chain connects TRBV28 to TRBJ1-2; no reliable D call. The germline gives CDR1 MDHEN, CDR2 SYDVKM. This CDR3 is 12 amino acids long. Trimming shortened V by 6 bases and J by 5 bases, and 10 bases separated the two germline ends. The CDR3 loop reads CASSPGRYGYTF. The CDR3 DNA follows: TGTGCCAGCAGCCCCGGACGTTATGGCTACACCTTC.

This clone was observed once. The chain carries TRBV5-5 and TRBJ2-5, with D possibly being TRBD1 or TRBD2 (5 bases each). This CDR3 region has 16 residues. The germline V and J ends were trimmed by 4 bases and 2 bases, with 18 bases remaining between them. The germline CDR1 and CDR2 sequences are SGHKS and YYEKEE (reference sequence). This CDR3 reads CASSIYRDGGQETQYF. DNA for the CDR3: TGTGCCAGCAGCATTTACCGGGACGGAGGTCAAGAGACCCAGTACTTC.

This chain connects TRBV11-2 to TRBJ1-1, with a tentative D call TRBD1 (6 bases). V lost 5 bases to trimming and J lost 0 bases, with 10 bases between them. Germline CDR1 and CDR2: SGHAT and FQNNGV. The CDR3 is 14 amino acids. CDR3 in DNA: TGTGCCAGCAGCCCCCAGGGGCTGAACACTGAAGCTTTCTTT. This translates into CASSPQGLNTEAFF.

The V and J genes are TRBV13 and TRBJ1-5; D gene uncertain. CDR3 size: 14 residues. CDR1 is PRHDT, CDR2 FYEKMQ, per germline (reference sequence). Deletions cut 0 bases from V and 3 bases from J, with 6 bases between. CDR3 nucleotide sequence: TGTGCCAGCAGCTTAGGCGGTGACAATCAGCCCCAGCATTTT. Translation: CASSLGGDNQPQHF.

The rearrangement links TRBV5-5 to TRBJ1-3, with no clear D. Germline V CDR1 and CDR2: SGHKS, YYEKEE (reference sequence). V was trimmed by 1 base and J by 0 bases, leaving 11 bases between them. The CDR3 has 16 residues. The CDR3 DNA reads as TGTGCCAGCAGCTTGTTCGGACTGGTCTCTGGAAACACCATATATTTT. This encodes CASSLFGLVSGNTIYF. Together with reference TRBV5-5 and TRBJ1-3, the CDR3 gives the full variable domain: DAGVTQSPTHLIKTRGQQVTLRCSPISGHKSVSWYQQVLGQGPQFIFQYYEKEERGRGNFPDRFSARQFPNYSSELNVNALLLGDSALYLCASSLFGLVSGNTIYFGEGSWLTVV.

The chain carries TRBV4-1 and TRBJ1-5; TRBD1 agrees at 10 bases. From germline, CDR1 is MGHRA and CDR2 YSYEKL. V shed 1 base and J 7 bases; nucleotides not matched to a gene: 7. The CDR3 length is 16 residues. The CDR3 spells CASSQAPGQGHQPQHF. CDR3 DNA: TGCGCCAGCAGCCAAGCCCCGGGACAGGGGCACCAGCCCCAGCATTTT.

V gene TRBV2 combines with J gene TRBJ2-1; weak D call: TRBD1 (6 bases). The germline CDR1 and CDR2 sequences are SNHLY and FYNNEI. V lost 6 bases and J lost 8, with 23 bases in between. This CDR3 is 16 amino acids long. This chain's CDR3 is CASREPPGQPNYEQFF. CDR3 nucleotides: TGTGCCAGCAGGGAACCCCCAGGACAGCCAAACTATGAGCAGTTCTTC.

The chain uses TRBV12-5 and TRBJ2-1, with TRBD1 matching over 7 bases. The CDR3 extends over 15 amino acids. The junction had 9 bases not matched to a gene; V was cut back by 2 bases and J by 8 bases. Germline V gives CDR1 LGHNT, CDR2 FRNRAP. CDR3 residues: CASGLLEGALDEQFF. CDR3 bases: TGTGCTAGTGGTTTGCTTGAGGGGGCCCTGGATGAGCAGTTCTTC.

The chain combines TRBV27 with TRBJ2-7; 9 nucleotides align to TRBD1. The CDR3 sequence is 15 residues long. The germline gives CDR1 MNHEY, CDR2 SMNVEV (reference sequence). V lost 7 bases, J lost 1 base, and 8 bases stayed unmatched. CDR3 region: CASKVGTGRSYEQYF. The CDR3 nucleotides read TGTGCCAGCAAAGTTGGGACAGGGAGGTCCTACGAGCAGTACTTC.

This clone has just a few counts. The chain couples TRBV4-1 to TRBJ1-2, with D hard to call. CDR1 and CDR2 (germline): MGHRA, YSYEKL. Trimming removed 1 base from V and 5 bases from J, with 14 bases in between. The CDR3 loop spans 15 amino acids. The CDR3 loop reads CASSQGATGLYGYTF. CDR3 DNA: TGCGCCAGCAGCCAAGGGGCCACGGGGTTATATGGCTACACCTTC.

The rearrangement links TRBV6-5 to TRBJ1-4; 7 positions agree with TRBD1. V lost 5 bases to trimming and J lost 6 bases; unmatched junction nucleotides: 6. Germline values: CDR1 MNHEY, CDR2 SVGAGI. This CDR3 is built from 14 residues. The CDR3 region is CASSIGQGDEKLFF. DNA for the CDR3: TGTGCCAGCAGTATTGGGCAGGGGGATGAAAAACTGTTTTTT.

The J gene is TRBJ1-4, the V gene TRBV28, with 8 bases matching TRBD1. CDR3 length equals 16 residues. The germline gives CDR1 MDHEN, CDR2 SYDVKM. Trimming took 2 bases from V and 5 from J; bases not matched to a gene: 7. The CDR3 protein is CASSLSLTGENEKLFF. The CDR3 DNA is TGTGCCAGCAGTTTAAGCTTGACAGGGGAAAATGAAAAACTGTTTTTT.

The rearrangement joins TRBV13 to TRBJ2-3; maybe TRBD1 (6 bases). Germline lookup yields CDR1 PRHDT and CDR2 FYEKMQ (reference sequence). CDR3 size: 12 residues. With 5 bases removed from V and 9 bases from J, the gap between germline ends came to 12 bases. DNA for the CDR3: TGTGCCAGCAGCCCAGGGGTTTTGACGCAGTATTTT. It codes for CASSPGVLTQYF.

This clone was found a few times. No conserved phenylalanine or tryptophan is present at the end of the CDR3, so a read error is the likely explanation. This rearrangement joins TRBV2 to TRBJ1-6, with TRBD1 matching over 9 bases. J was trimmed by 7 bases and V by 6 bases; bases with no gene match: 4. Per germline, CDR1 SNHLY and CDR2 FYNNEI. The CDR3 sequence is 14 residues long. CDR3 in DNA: TGTGCCAGCAGGGAGGACAGGGGAAATTCACCCCTCCACCTT. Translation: CASREDRGNSPLHL.

CDR3: CASSLSDSRKYQETQYF. CDR3 nucleotides: TGTGCCAGCTCACTCTCGGACTCTCGGAAGTACCAAGAGACCCAGTACTTC. The chain recombines TRBV18 with TRBJ2-5; possibly TRBD2 for D (5 bases). The CDR3 has 17 amino acids. CDR1 is KGHSH, CDR2 LQKENI, per germline. V shed 4 bases and J shed 0 bases, with 18 bases lying between them.

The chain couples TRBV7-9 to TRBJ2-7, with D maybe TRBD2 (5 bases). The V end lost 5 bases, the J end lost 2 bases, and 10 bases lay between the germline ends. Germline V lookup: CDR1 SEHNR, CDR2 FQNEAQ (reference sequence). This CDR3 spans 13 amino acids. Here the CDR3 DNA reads TGTGCCAGCAGCCCTCGGGGTGCCTACGAGCAGTACTTC. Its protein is CASSPRGAYEQYF. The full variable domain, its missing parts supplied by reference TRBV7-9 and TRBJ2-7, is DTGVSQNPRHKITKRGQNVTFRCDPISEHNRLYWYRQTLGQGPEFLTYFQNEAQLEKSRLLSDRFSAERPKGSFSTLEIQRTEQGDSAMYLCASSPRGAYEQYFGPGTRLTVT.

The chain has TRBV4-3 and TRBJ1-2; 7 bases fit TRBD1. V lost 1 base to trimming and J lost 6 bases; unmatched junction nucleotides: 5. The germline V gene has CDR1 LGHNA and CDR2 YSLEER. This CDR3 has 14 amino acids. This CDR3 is CASSQVRGGNGYTF. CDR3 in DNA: TGCGCCAGCAGCCAAGTCAGGGGGGGCAATGGCTACACCTTC.

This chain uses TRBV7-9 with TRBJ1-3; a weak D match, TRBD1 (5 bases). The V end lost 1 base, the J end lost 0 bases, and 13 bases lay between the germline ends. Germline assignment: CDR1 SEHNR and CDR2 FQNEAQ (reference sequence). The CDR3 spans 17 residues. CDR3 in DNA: TGTGCCAGCAGCTTAGGTTCGGGGGGGTTCTCTGGAAACACCATATATTTT. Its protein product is CASSLGSGGFSGNTIYF.

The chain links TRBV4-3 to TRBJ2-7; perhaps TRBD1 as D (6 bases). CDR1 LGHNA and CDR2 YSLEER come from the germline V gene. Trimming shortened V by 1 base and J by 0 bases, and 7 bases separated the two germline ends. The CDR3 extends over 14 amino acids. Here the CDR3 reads CASSQVDSSYEQYF. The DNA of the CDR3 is TGCGCCAGCAGCCAAGTGGACAGCTCCTACGAGCAGTACTTC.

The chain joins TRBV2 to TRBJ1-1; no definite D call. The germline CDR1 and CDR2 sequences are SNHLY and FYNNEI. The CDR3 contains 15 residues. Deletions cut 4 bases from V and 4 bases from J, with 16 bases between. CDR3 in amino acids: CASSGYISMGTEAFF. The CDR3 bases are TGTGCCAGCAGTGGATACATCAGCATGGGCACTGAAGCTTTCTTT.

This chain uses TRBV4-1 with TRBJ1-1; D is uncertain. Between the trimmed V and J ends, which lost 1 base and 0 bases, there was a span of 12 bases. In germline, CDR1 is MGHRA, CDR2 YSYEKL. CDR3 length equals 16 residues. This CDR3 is CASSQGYLDVNTEAFF. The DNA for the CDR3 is TGCGCCAGCAGCCAAGGGTATTTAGATGTGAACACTGAAGCTTTCTTT.